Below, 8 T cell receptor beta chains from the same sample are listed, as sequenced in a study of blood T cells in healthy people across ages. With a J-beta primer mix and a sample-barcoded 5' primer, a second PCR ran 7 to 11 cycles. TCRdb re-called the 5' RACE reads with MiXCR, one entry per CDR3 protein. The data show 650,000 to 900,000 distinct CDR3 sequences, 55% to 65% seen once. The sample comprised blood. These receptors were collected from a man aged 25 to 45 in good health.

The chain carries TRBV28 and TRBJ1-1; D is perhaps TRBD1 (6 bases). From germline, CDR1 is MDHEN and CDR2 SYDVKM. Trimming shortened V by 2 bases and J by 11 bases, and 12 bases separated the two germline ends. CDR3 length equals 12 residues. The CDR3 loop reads CASSLNRAEAFF. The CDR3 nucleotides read TGTGCCAGCAGTTTAAACAGGGCAGAGGCTTTCTTT.

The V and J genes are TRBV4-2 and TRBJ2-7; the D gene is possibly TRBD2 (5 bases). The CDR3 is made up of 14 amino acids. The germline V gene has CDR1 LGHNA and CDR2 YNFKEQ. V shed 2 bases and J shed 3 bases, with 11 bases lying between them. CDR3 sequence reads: CASSQRDYGYEQYF. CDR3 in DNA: TGTGCCAGCAGCCAACGTGACTACGGCTACGAGCAGTACTTC.

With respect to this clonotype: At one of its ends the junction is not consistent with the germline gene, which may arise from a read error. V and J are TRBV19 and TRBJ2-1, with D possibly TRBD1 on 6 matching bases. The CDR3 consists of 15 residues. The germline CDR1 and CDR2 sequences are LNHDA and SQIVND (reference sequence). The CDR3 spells CASKAGAFSHNEQFF. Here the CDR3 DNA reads TGTGCCAGTAAGGCAGGGGCTTTCTCCCACAATGAGCAGTTCTTC.

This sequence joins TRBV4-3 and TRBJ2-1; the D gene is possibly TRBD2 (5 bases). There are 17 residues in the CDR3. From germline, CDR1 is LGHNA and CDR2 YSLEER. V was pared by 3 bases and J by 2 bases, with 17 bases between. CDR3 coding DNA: TGCGCCAGCAGCCAGCTAGCTAGCAGCCCCACCTACAATGAGCAGTTCTTC. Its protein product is CASSQLASSPTYNEQFF.

The CDR3 sequence is CASSAWTANTDTQYF. The CDR3 DNA is TGTGCCAGCAGCGCCTGGACAGCAAACACAGATACGCAGTATTTT. The chain employs TRBV9 and TRBJ2-3, with D perhaps TRBD1 (6 bases). Per germline, CDR1 SGDLS and CDR2 YYNGEE. V lost 3 bases and J lost 2, with 13 bases in between. There are 15 residues in the CDR3.

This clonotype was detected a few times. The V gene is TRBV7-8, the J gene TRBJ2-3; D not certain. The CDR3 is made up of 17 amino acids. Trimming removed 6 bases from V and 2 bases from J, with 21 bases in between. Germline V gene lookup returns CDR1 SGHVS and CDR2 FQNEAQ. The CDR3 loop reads CASSRSPPPVFTDTQYF. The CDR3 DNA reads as TGTGCCAGCAGTCGCAGCCCTCCCCCGGTATTCACAGATACGCAGTATTTT.

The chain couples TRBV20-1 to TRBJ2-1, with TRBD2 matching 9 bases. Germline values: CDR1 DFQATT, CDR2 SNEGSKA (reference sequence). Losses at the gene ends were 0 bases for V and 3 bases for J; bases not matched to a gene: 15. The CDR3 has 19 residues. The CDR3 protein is CSARDQMYGLAMVYNEQFF. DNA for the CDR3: TGCAGTGCTAGAGATCAGATGTACGGACTAGCGATGGTCTACAATGAGCAGTTCTTC.

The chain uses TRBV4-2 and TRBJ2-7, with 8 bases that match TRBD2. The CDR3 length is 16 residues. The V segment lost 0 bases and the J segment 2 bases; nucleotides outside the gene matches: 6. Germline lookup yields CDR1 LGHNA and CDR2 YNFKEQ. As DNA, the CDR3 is TGTGCCAGCAGCCAAGATGTAATTAGCGGGGCCTACGAGCAGTACTTC. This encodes CASSQDVISGAYEQYF.